The rows below give T cell receptor beta chains drawn from one sample of a study of cytotoxic CD8 clonotypes in ibrutinib-treated CLL. TCRdb keeps only in-frame clones here, not all; method: immunoSEQ multiplex PCR. The table includes roughly 130,000 clones, approximately 80% detected once. The sequencing used PBMCs, collected after 12 months of ibrutinib treatment. The receptors shown here come from a human donor with chronic lymphocytic leukemia. Both conserved end residues are part of each CDR3. The D gene is left open where the match is weak. Part of the rows lack a size; the others show once, few, many or a class for expanded clones.

v_call	j_call	d_call	clone_size	cdr3_nt	cdr3_aa
TRBV6-5	TRBJ1-5	-	-	TGTGCCAGCAGTTTAGGGGCCAGTAGCAATCAGCCCCAGCATTTT	CASSLGASSNQPQHF
TRBV18	TRBJ1-2	-	-	TGTGCCAGCTCACCTGGGGATTCTAACTATGGCTACACCTTC	CASSPGDSNYGYTF
TRBV10-2	TRBJ2-3	TRBD1	-	TGCGCCAGCAAGGAACAGGGGGCGTCAGATACGCAGTATTTT	CASKEQGASDTQYF
TRBV7-6	TRBJ2-1	-	-	TGTGCCAGCAGCTTAGCCCCCCGACAGTCGGGATACACATACAATGAGCAGTTCTTC	CASSLAPRQSGYTYNEQFF
TRBV10-2	TRBJ2-5	TRBD2	-	TGCGCCAGCAGGATAGCGGGAGAAGAGACCCAGTACTTC	CASRIAGEETQYF
TRBV19	TRBJ2-7	-	-	TGTGCCAGTAGTATAGATCCAAGGAAGAATTATTACGAGCAGTACTTC	CASSIDPRKNYYEQYF
TRBV7-3	TRBJ1-1	-	-	TGTGCCAGCAGCTTAGGACCGTACACTGAAGCTTTCTTT	CASSLGPYTEAFF
TRBV6-5	TRBJ1-1	-	-	TGTGCCAGCACCCAACAGGGACGGAACACTGAAGCTTTCTTT	CASTQQGRNTEAFF
TRBV27	TRBJ2-7	TRBD1	-	TGTGCCAGCAGGGCGTGGGACAGCTCCTACGAGCAGTACTTC	CASRAWDSSYEQYF
TRBV18	TRBJ1-2	TRBD1	once	TGTGCCAGCTCACCGTTCGGGACAGGGGGCGATGGCTACACCTTC	CASSPFGTGGDGYTF
TRBV28	TRBJ2-1	-	-	TGTGCCAGCAGTACCCCGTCGAGGCCGAAAAAGCAGTTCTTC	CASSTPSRPKKQFF
TRBV19	TRBJ2-7	TRBD1	-	TGTGCCAGTAGTCCATGGGACAGGGGCACCTACGAGCAGTACTTC	CASSPWDRGTYEQYF
TRBV5-1	TRBJ2-7	-	-	TGCGCCAGCAGCTTGTGGGGTTACGAGCAGTACTTC	CASSLWGYEQYF
TRBV18	TRBJ2-1	TRBD1	-	TGTGCCAGCTCACTACGACAGGGTCCCTACAATGAGCAGTTCTTC	CASSLRQGPYNEQFF
TRBV7-3	TRBJ2-1	TRBD2	-	TGTGCCAGCAGCTTAAGATACGGGACTAGTCGGAATGAGCAGTTCTTC	CASSLRYGTSRNEQFF
TRBV15	TRBJ1-2	-	once	TGTGCCACCAGCAGAGGGTTAGGAGAGAACTATGGCTACACCTTC	CATSRGLGENYGYTF
TRBV7-2	TRBJ2-2	-	-	TGTGCCAGCAGCCAGGCCGCTAGGGTGAACACCGGGGAGCTGTTTTTT	CASSQAARVNTGELFF
TRBV7-2	TRBJ2-7	TRBD1	-	TGTGCCAGCAGCTCGGACAGGGAAACCTACGAGCAGTACTTC	CASSSDRETYEQYF
TRBV21-1	TRBJ1-1	-	-	TGTGCCAGCAGCAAAGACAGGGGGAACACTGAAGCTTTCTTT	CASSKDRGNTEAFF
TRBV12-5	TRBJ2-5	-	-	TGTGCTAGTGGGGCACGGGACTTAGAGACCCAGTACTTC	CASGARDLETQYF
TRBV27	TRBJ2-7	-	-	TGTGCCAGCAGTTTATATGAGGGGCACGAGCAGTACTTC	CASSLYEGHEQYF
TRBV19	TRBJ2-2	TRBD1	-	TGTGCCAGTAGTATAGGGACAGGGATTTCTACCGGGGAGCTGTTTTTT	CASSIGTGISTGELFF
TRBV21-1	TRBJ2-5	-	-	TGTGCCAGCAGCAAAGGACAGGGGCACCAAGAGACCCAGTACTTC	CASSKGQGHQETQYF
TRBV27	TRBJ2-7	-	-	TGTGCCAGCAGTAGACAGGGCGCGGGAGGAGCCTACGAGCAGTACTTC	CASSRQGAGGAYEQYF
TRBV5-1	TRBJ2-3	TRBD1	-	TGCGCCAGCAGCTCCGCCACAGGGGCAGATACGCAGTATTTT	CASSSATGADTQYF
TRBV5-4	TRBJ2-5	-	-	TGTGCCAGCCGCCCTTTTGACCAAGAGACCCAGTACTTC	CASRPFDQETQYF
TRBV7-9	TRBJ2-1	-	-	TGTGCCAGCAGCTTAGAGATAGGCCTGAGGGTTGAGCAGTTCTTC	CASSLEIGLRVEQFF
TRBV7-6	TRBJ1-5	-	-	TGTGCCAGCAGCTTATACGGCAGGGAACAGCCCCAGCATTTT	CASSLYGREQPQHF
TRBV2	TRBJ2-7	-	-	TGTGCCAGCAGTGATTATGTGGACAGCTACGAGCAGTACTTC	CASSDYVDSYEQYF
TRBV20-1	TRBJ2-7	-	-	TGCAGTGTACCGAGCTCCTACGAGCAGTACTTC	CSVPSSYEQYF
TRBV11-1	TRBJ1-1	-	-	TGTGCCAGCAGTCCGACAGTTAACACTGAAGCTTTCTTT	CASSPTVNTEAFF
TRBV5-1	TRBJ2-7	TRBD1	few	TGCGCCAGCAGCAGGGGACAGAACTACGAGCAGTACTTC	CASSRGQNYEQYF
TRBV18	TRBJ1-4	-	-	TGTGCCAGCTCACCACAGAGGTCAGCCCAAGGGGAAAAACTGTTTTTT	CASSPQRSAQGEKLFF
TRBV2	TRBJ1-4	-	few	TGTGCCAGCAGACTGGACATCGGTGAAAAACTGTTTTTT	CASRLDIGEKLFF
TRBV19	TRBJ2-7	TRBD1	once	TGTGCCAGTAGTCAAGACAGGGAGTACGAGCAGTACTTC	CASSQDREYEQYF
TRBV7-2	TRBJ2-1	-	-	TGTGCCAGCAGCTCACGACTAGGGTGGCATCTTCAGTTCTTC	CASSSRLGWHLQFF
TRBV4-3	TRBJ2-5	-	-	TGCGCCAGCAGCCAAGATTCCCAAGAGACCCAGTACTTC	CASSQDSQETQYF
TRBV6-5	TRBJ2-3	TRBD1	-	TGTGCCAGCAGTTACTCGCCGGGACAGGATCCAGATACGCAGTATTTT	CASSYSPGQDPDTQYF
TRBV6-5	TRBJ2-1	-	-	TGTGCCAGCAGCACCCAAGGACAGACCTACAATGAGCAGTTCTTC	CASSTQGQTYNEQFF
TRBV29-1	TRBJ1-2	-	-	TGCAGCGTTGAGGGTACTTACTATGGCTACACCTTC	CSVEGTYYGYTF
TRBV11-2	TRBJ2-1	TRBD2	-	TGTGCCAGCAGCTCTAGAAATGGGACTATCAACAATGAGCAGTTCTTC	CASSSRNGTINNEQFF
TRBV6-4	TRBJ1-2	TRBD1	-	TGTGCCAGCAGTCCCGGGACAGGGGTTGGCTACACCTTC	CASSPGTGVGYTF
TRBV6-6	TRBJ1-2	-	-	TGTGCCAGCAGGATCAGGGAAAGGGGAGGCTACACCTTC	CASRIRERGGYTF
TRBV19	TRBJ1-1	-	-	TGTGCCAGTAGTAATGGGGTAACGGAAGCTTTCTTT	CASSNGVTEAFF
TRBV4-3	TRBJ2-7	TRBD2	-	TGCGCCAGCAGCCGAGCGGGAGGGAGTTACTACGAGCAGTACTTC	CASSRAGGSYYEQYF
TRBV5-4	TRBJ2-3	TRBD2	-	TGTGCCAGCAGCGCAGGGACTAGCTACACAGATACGCAGTATTTT	CASSAGTSYTDTQYF
TRBV11-2	TRBJ1-4	-	-	TGTGCCAGCAGCTGGGGTGGAACTAATGAAAAACTGTTTTTT	CASSWGGTNEKLFF
TRBV7-2	TRBJ2-3	-	once	TGTGCCAGCAGCTTAAATTTGTGGAGCGCAGATACGCAGTATTTT	CASSLNLWSADTQYF
TRBV11-2	TRBJ2-7	-	few	TGTGCCAGCAGCTCCGCCACGATAGAGCAGTACTTC	CASSSATIEQYF
TRBV7-6	TRBJ2-7	-	-	TGTGCCAGCAGCCAGACGGGGAGATACGAGCAGTACTTC	CASSQTGRYEQYF
TRBV19	TRBJ1-5	-	-	TGTGCCAGTAGCTGGATTAGCAATCAGCCCCAGCATTTT	CASSWISNQPQHF
TRBV9	TRBJ2-2	-	-	TGTGCCAGCAGCCCCACCGCCCGGGACCCGAACACCGGGGAGCTGTTTTTT	CASSPTARDPNTGELFF
TRBV5-1	TRBJ2-7	-	once	TGCGCCAGCAGCCCGACAGGAACTTCCTACGAGCAGTACTTC	CASSPTGTSYEQYF
TRBV11-2	TRBJ2-7	-	once	TGTGCCAGCAGCTTAGTGGTCAGACCCTACGAGCAGTACTTC	CASSLVVRPYEQYF
TRBV5-6	TRBJ1-1	-	medium-sized	TGTGCCAGCAGCCGGGACTCAAGGAGGGCCACTGAAGCTTTCTTT	CASSRDSRRATEAFF
TRBV14	TRBJ2-6	-	-	TGTGCCAGCAGCACCGGGACTTACAGTCGGGTCCTGACTTTC	CASSTGTYSRVLTF